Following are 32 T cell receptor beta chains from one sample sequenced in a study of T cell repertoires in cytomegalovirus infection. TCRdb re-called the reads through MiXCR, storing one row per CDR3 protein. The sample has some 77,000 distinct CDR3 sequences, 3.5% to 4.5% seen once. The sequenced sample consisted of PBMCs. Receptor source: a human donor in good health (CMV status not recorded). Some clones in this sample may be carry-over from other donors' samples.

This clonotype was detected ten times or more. The CDR3 sequence: CASSFRRGGPYEQYF. The CDR3 DNA sequence: TGTGCCAGCAGCTTTCGGCGGGGGGGACCCTACGAGCAGTACTTC. The gene calls are TRBV7-2 and TRBJ2-7; 9 bases line up with TRBD2. This CDR3 spans 15 amino acids. The V gene end was trimmed by 3 bases and the J gene end by 2 bases; junction bases not matched to a gene: 5. CDR1 SGHTA and CDR2 FQGNSA come from the germline V gene.

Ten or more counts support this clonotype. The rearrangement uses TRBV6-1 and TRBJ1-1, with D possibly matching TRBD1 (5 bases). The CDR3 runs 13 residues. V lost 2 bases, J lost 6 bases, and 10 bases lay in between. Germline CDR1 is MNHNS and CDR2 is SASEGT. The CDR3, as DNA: TGTGCCAGCAGTGAAACGCGGGGCGCTGAAGCTTTCTTT. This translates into CASSETRGAEAFF.

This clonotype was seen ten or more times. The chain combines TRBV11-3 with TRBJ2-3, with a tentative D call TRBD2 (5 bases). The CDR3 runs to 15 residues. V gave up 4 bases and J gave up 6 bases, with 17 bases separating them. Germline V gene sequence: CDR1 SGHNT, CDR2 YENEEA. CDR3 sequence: CASSWGSSSRDTQYF. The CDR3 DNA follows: TGTGCCAGCAGCTGGGGATCCTCTAGCCGCGATACGCAGTATTTT.

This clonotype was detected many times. The CDR3 DNA reads as TGTGCCAGCAGCCGACAGGGCGGCAATCAGCCCCAGCATTTT. It is translated as CASSRQGGNQPQHF. The rearrangement uses TRBV12-3 or TRBV12-4 and TRBJ1-5, with 7 bases matching TRBD1. The junction had 4 bases not matched to a gene; V was cut back by 6 bases and J by 2 bases. CDR3 size: 14 residues.

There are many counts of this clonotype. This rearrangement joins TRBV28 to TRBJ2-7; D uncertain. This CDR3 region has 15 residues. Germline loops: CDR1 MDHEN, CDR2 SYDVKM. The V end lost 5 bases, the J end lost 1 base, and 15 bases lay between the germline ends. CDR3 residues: CASSGVLPLSYEQYF. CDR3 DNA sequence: TGTGCCAGCAGTGGGGTATTACCATTGTCCTACGAGCAGTACTTC.

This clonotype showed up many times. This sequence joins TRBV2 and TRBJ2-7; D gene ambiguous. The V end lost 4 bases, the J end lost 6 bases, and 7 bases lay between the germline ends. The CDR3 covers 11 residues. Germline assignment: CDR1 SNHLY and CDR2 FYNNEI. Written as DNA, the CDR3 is TGTGCCAGCAGTGTGATAGCCGAGCAGTACTTC. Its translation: CASSVIAEQYF.

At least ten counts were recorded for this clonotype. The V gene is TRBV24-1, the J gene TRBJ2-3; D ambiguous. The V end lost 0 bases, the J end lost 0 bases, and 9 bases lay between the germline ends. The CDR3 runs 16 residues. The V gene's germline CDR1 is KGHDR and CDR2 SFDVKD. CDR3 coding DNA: TGTGCCACCAGTGATTTGGCGACACTGAGCACAGATACGCAGTATTTT. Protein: CATSDLATLSTDTQYF.

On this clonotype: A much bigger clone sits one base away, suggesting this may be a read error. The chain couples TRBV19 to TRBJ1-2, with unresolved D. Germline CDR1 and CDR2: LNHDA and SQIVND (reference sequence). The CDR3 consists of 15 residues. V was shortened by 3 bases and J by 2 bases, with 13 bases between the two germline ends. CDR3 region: CASSIGAGRNYGYTF. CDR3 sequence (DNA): TGTGCCAGTAGTATTGGAGCAGGTCGAAACTATGGCTACACCTTC. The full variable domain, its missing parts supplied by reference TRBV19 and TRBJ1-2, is DGGITQSPKYLFRKEGQNVTLSCEQNLNHDAMYWYRQDPGQGLRLIYYSQIVNDFQKGDIAEGYSVSREKKESFPLTVTSAQKNPTAFYLCASSIGAGRNYGYTFGSGTRLTVV.

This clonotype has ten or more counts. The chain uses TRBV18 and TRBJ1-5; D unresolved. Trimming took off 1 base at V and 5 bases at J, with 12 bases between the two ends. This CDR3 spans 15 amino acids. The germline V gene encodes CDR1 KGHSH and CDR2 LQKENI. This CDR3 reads CASSPRGQLDQPQHF. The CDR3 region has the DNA TGTGCCAGCTCACCACGAGGGCAGCTCGATCAGCCCCAGCATTTT.

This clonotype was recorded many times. CDR3 in amino acids: CASSRRLAGVHEQYF. The CDR3 coding sequence is TGCGCCAGCAGCCGTCGACTAGCGGGAGTTCACGAGCAGTACTTC. V gene TRBV4-1 combines with J gene TRBJ2-7, with TRBD2 identical over 12 bases. This CDR3 is built from 15 residues. J lost 5 bases, V lost 4 bases, and 6 bases had no gene match. Germline assignment: CDR1 MGHRA and CDR2 YSYEKL.

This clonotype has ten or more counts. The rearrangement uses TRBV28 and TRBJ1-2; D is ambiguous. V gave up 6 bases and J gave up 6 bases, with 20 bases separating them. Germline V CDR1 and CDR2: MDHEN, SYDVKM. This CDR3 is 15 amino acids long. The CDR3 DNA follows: TGTGCCAGCAGGTCGCCGGGTTCCAGTTGGGATGGCTACACCTTC. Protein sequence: CASRSPGSSWDGYTF.

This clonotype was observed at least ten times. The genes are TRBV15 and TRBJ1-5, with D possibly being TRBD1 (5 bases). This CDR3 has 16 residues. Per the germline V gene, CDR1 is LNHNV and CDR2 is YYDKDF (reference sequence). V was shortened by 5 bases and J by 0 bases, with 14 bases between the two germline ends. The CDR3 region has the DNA TGTGCCACCAGCTTCCAGGGAGCTACTAGCAATCAGCCCCAGCATTTT. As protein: CATSFQGATSNQPQHF.

CDR3 DNA: TGTGCCAGCAGCTTAGCGGCGGGGGTCGGCTACACCTTC. It encodes CASSLAAGVGYTF. The V gene is TRBV7-2, the J gene TRBJ1-2, with D maybe TRBD1 (5 bases). V lost 0 bases and J lost 8, with 10 bases in between. CDR3 length: 13 residues. Germline V lookup: CDR1 SGHTA, CDR2 FQGNSA.

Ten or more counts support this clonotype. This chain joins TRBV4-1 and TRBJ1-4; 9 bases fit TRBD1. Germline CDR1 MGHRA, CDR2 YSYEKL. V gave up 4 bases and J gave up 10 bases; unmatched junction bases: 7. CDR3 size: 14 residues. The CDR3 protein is CASSPLGQGGKLFF. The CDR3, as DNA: TGCGCCAGCAGCCCCTTGGGACAGGGAGGAAAACTGTTTTTT.

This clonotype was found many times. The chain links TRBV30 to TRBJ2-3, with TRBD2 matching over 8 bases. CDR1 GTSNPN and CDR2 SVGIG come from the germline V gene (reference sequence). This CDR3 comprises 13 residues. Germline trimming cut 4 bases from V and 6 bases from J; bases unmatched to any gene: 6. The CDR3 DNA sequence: TGTGCCTGGACCCAGCGGGAGAGGGATACGCAGTATTTT. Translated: CAWTQRERDTQYF.

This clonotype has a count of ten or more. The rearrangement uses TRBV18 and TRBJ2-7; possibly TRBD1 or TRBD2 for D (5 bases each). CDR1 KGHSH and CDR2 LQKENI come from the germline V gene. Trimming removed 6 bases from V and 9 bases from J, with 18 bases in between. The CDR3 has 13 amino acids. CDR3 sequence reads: CASSSTGTAGQYF. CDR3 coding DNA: TGTGCCAGCTCTTCGACCGGGACGGCCGGGCAGTACTTC.

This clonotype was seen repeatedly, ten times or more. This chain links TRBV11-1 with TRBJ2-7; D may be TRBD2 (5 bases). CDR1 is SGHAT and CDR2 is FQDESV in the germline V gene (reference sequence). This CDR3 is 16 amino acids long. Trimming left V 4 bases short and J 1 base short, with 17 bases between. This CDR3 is CASSSLEGSLSYEQYF. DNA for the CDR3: TGTGCCAGCAGCTCCCTTGAGGGCTCCCTTTCCTACGAGCAGTACTTC.

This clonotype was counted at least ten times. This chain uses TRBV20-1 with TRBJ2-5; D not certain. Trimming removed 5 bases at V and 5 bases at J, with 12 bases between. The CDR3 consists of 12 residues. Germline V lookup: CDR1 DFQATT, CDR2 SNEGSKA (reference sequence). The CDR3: CSAWVFGETQYF. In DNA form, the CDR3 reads TGCAGTGCTTGGGTATTTGGGGAGACCCAGTACTTC.

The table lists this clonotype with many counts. The chain's CDR3 is CASSPLGATSILNQPQHF. CDR3 coding DNA: TGTGCCAGCAGTCCTCTAGGGGCAACCAGCATCTTAAATCAGCCCCAGCATTTT. The chain has TRBV27 and TRBJ1-5; a weak D match, TRBD1 (5 bases). The CDR3 runs to 18 residues. V lost 5 bases to trimming and J lost 4 bases, with 24 bases between them. The germline V gene encodes CDR1 MNHEY and CDR2 SMNVEV (reference sequence).

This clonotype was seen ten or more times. DNA of the CDR3: TGTGCCAGCAGCTACACGGACAGTCCCTACGAGCAGTACTTC. Translated: CASSYTDSPYEQYF. The genes are TRBV6-1 and TRBJ2-7; the D gene is possibly TRBD1 (6 bases). This CDR3 comprises 14 residues. Trimming left V 6 bases short and J 2 bases short, with 14 bases between. Germline V gene data show CDR1 as MNHNS and CDR2 as SASEGT.

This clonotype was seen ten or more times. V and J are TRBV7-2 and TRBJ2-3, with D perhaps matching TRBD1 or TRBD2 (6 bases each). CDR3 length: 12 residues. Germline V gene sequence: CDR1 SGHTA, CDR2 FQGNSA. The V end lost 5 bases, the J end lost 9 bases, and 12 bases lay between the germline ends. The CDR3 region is CASSTGAGTQYF. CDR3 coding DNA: TGTGCCAGCAGCACGGGGGCAGGGACGCAGTATTTT.

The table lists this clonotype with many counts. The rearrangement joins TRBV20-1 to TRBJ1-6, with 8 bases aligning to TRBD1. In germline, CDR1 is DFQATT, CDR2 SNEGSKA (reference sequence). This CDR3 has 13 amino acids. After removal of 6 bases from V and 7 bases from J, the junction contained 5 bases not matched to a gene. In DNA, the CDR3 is TGCAGTGCGAGGTCAGGGGGCAATTCACCCCTCCACTTT. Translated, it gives CSARSGGNSPLHF.

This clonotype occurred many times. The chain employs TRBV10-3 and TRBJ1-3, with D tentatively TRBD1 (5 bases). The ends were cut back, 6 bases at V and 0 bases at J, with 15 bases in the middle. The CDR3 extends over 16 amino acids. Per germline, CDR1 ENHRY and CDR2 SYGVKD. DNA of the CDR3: TGTGCCATCAGCGAAATGGGACCGCCCTCTGGAAACACCATATATTTT. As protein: CAISEMGPPSGNTIYF.

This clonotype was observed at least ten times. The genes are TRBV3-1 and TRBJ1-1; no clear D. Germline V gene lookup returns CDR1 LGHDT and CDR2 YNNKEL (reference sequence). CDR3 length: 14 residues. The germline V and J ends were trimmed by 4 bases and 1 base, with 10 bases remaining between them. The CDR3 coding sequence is TGTGCCAGCAGCCGCGGGTGGGGGAACACTGAAGCTTTCTTT. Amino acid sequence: CASSRGWGNTEAFF.

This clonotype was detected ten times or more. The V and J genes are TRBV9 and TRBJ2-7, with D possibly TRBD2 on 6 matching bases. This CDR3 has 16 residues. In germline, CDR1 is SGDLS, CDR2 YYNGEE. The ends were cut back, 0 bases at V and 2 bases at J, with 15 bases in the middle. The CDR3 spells CASSVGPGTSTYEQYF. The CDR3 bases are TGTGCCAGCAGCGTAGGGCCCGGGACTTCGACCTACGAGCAGTACTTC.

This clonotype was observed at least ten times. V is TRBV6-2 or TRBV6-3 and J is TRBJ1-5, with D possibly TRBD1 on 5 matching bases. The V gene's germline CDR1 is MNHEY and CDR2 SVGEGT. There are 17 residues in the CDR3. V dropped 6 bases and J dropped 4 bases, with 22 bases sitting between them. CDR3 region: CASRQGLAGRGNQPQHF. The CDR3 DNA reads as TGTGCCAGCAGACAAGGTCTCGCCGGTCGGGGGAATCAGCCCCAGCATTTT.

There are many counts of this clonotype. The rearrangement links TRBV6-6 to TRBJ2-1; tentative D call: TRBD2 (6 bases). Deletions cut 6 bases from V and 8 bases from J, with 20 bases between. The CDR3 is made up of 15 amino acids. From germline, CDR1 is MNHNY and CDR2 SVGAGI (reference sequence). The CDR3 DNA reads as TGTGCCAGCAGCGACACCGGGACTCGCTTTCATGAGCAGTTCTTC. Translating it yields CASSDTGTRFHEQFF.

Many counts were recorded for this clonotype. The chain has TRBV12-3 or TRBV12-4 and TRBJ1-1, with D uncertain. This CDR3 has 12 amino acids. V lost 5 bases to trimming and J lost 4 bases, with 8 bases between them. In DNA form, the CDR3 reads TGTGCCAGCAGTCCCGGGCTCACTGAAGCTTTCTTT. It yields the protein CASSPGLTEAFF.

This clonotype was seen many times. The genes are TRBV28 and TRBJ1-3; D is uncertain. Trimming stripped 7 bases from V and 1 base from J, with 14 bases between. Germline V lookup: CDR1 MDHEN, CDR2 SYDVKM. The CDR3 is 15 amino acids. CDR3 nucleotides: TGTGCCAGCACTCCTGGGGTAACATCTGGAAACACCATATATTTT. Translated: CASTPGVTSGNTIYF.

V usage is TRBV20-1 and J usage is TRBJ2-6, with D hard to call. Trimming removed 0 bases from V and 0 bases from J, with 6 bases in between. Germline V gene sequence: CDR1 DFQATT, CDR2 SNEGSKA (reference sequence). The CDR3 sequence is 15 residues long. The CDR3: CSAREDHSGANVLTF. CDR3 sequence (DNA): TGCAGTGCTAGAGAAGACCACTCTGGGGCCAACGTCCTGACTTTC.

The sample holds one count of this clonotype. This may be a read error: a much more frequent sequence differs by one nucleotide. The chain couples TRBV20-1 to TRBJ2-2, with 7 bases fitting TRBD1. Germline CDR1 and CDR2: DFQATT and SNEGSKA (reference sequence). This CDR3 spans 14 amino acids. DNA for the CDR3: TGCAGTGCGGGGACAGAAGCGAACACCGGGGAGCTGGTTTTT. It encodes CSAGTEANTGELVF.

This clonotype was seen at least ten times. The CDR3 DNA reads as TGTGCCAGCAGTTACCCGGTACCAGGGGGGATCTCCTACAATGAGCAGTTCTTC. This gives the protein CASSYPVPGGISYNEQFF. The chain has TRBV6-2 or TRBV6-3 and TRBJ2-1, with D possibly being TRBD1 (7 bases). CDR1 MNHEY and CDR2 SVGEGT come from the germline V gene. V lost 2 bases, J lost 0 bases, and 17 bases lay in between. The CDR3 totals 18 residues.